This T cell receptor (beta chain) came from a study of blood T cell repertoires in COVID-19. Looking at the study overall: Material from acute and convalescent COVID-19 was sourced from the United States, Italy and Spain. T cells, B-cell-depleted T cells, or PBMCs provided the cDNA or gDNA that served as material.

Only in-frame clones appear in the TCRdb table, and some are missing; sequencing was by immunoSEQ multiplex PCR. The table includes 70,000 or so clones, 85% to 90% detected once. CDR3 length: 16 residues. CDR1 is SGHRS and CDR2 is YFSETQ in the germline V gene. V trimming: 3 bases; J trimming: 2 bases; junction bases outside the gene matches: 4. The material sequenced was peripheral blood. The TCR was taken from a human donor in a cohort sampled during active COVID-19. The gene calls are TRBV5-1 and TRBJ2-2; 10 bases fit TRBD1. The CDR3 nucleotides read TGCGCCAGCAGCTCCCGGGACAGGGGAAACACCGGGGAGCTGTTTTTT. This sequence encodes CASSSRDRGNTGELFF. The whole variable domain, remainder taken from reference TRBV5-1 and TRBJ2-2, is KAGVTQTPRYLIKTRGQQVTLSCSPISGHRSVSWYQQTPGQGLQFLFEYFSETQRNKGNFPGRFSGRQFSNSRSEMNVSTLELGDSALYLCASSSRDRGNTGELFFGEGSRLTVL.